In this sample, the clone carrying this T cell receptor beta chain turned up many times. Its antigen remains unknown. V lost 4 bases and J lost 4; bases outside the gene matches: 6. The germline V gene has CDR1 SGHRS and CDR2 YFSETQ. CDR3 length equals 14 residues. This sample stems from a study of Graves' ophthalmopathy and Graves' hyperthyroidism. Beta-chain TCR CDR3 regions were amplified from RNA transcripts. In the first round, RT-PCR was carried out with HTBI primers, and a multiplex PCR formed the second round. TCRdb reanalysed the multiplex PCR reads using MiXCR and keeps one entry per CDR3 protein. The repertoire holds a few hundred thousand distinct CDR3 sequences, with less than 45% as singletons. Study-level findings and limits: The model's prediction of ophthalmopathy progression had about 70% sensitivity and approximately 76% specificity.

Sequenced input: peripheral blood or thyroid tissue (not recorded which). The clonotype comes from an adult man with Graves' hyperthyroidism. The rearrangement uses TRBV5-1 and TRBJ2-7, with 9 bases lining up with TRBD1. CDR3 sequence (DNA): TGCGCCAGCAGCCACGGACAGGGGCGGTACGAGCAGTACTTC. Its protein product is CASSHGQGRYEQYF.